The clone carrying this T cell receptor (beta chain) has only a few counts. Its antigen is unidentified. This clone may be a read error of a much larger clone one base away. TCRdb itself ran the 5' RACE reads through MiXCR, one entry per CDR3 protein. The table records about 22,000 distinct CDR3 sequences, around 6.2% of them present only once. These data originate in a study of neurological immune-mediated disorders. Study-wide results and caveats: Expansion of TCR clones was greatest in HTLV-1-associated myelopathy and smallest in multiple sclerosis, where it fell below that of healthy controls.

Material: CD8+ T cells from blood. The sequence came from a man between 18 and 35 years old in good health.

Here the CDR3 DNA reads TGTGCCAGCAGTTACATAAGGGGAGAAGCCAAAAACATTCAGTACTTC. Protein product: CASSYIRGEAKNIQYF. The chain links TRBV6-2 or TRBV6-3 to TRBJ2-4; D possibly uses TRBD1 or TRBD2 (5 bases each). The CDR3 extends over 16 amino acids. V was clipped by 2 bases and J by 0 bases, with 11 bases between them. Germline-derived CDR1 and CDR2 are MNHEY and SVGEGT.